This T cell receptor beta chain was sequenced in a study of blood T cells in healthy people across ages. Through a sample-barcoded 5' primer and a J-beta primer mix, a second PCR was run for about 6 to 11 cycles. Via MiXCR, TCRdb re-called the 5' RACE reads, giving one row per CDR3 protein. The sample comprises around 710,000 distinct CDR3 sequences, roughly two fifths of which are singletons, and 20% to 25% rests with the top ten. Total RNA, at least 5 micrograms per sample, was extracted from PBMCs. CDR3 length equals 14 residues. V lost 2 bases to trimming and J lost 7 bases, with 14 bases between them. The V gene's germline CDR1 is MNHEY and CDR2 SVGAGI.

What was sequenced was blood. The rearrangement links TRBV6-5 to TRBJ1-2; possibly TRBD1 for D (5 bases). This sequence originates from a woman aged 60-70 years in good health. CDR3 loop: CASSYGEAGGGYTF. Written as DNA, the CDR3 is TGTGCCAGCAGTTACGGAGAGGCTGGGGGTGGCTACACCTTC.